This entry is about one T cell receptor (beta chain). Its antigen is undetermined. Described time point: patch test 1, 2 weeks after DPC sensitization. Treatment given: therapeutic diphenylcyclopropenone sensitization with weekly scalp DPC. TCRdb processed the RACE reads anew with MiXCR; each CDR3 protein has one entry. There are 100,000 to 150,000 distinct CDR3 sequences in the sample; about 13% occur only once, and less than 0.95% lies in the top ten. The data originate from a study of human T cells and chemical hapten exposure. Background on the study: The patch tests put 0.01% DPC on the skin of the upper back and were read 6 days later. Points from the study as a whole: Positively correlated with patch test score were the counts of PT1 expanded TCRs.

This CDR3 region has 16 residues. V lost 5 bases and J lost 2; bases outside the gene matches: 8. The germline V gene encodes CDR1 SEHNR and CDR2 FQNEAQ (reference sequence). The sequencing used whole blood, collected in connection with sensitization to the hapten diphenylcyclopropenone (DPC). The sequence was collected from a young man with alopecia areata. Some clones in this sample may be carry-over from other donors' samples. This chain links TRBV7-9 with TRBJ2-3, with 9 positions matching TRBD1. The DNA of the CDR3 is TGTGCCAGCAGCCGCCGGGACAGGGCTATCACAGATACGCAGTATTTT. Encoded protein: CASSRRDRAITDTQYF.